The 5 T cell receptor beta chains below all came from one sample that was sequenced in a study of shared clonotypes between healthy human individuals. Produced via immunoSEQ multiplex PCR; TCRdb's table is partial and in-frame only. The data hold hundreds of thousands of clones, with 96% observed a single time. CD45RO-negative, CCR7-positively selected cells formed the naive CD8 fraction, excluding terminally differentiated effector memory CD45RA+ cells. The sample was naive CD8+ T cells sorted from blood. The source is a young man in good health.

The chain employs TRBV15 and TRBJ2-7, with 13 bases aligning to TRBD2. This CDR3 region has 14 residues. V lost 3 bases to trimming and J lost 6 bases; unmatched junction nucleotides: 2. Germline V gene lookup returns CDR1 LNHNV and CDR2 YYDKDF (reference sequence). CDR3: CATSSGTSGIEQYF. The CDR3 DNA follows: TGTGCCACCAGCAGCGGGACTAGCGGGATCGAGCAGTACTTC.

V and J are TRBV10-2 and TRBJ2-7; D gene unclear. The CDR3 runs 13 residues. Trimming left V 0 bases short and J 3 bases short, with 6 bases between. The V gene's germline CDR1 is WSHSY and CDR2 SAAADI. The CDR3 sequence is CASSESIDYEQYF. The CDR3 nucleotides read TGCGCCAGCAGTGAGTCTATAGACTACGAGCAGTACTTC.

This clone appeared once. The J gene is TRBJ1-3, the V gene TRBV7-2, with D unresolved. Trimming pared 6 bases from V and 4 bases from J, leaving 4 bases between. CDR1 SGHTA and CDR2 FQGNSA come from the germline V gene. This CDR3 has 11 amino acids. The CDR3 region is CASRIGNTIYF. Here the CDR3 DNA reads TGTGCCAGCAGAATCGGAAACACCATATATTTT.

The chain joins TRBV27 to TRBJ2-7, with D perhaps matching TRBD1 (6 bases). Germline V CDR1 and CDR2: MNHEY, SMNVEV (reference sequence). The CDR3 totals 13 residues. V dropped 6 bases and J dropped 3 bases, with 12 bases sitting between them. The DNA for the CDR3 is TGTGCCAGCAGCACAACGGGACACTACGAGCAGTACTTC. This codes for CASSTTGHYEQYF.

The gene calls are TRBV6-6 and TRBJ2-3, with 9 bases fitting TRBD2. Germline-derived CDR1 and CDR2 are MNHNY and SVGAGI (reference sequence). CDR3 length: 16 residues. V lost 6 bases to trimming and J lost 1 base; unmatched junction nucleotides: 8. CDR3 residues: CASSSFRTSGTDTQYF. The CDR3 DNA reads TGTGCCAGCAGCTCATTCAGGACTAGCGGCACAGATACGCAGTATTTT.